This is a list of T cell receptor beta chains from one sample in a study of technical replicates of blood from a few donors. Clones were read by immunoSEQ multiplex PCR, and TCRdb kept only the in-frame ones, dropping some. The sample has tens of thousands of clones, about 94% seen once. The sample consisted of T cells isolated from PBMCs. Receptors were obtained from a human donor in good health. CDR3s include the opening cysteine and the closing phenylalanine or tryptophan. Each record gives: V gene, D gene, clone size, CDR3 length, J gene, CDR3 protein, CDR3 DNA. The D gene is left open where the match is weak. Size is omitted from some rows. Given values are once, few, many or a class for expanded clones.

TRBV5-6,TRBD1,-,14,TRBJ1-2,CATRLRGGDYGYTF,TGTGCCACCCGCCTGAGAGGGGGCGACTATGGCTACACCTTC
TRBV9,-,-,15,TRBJ1-1,CASSLGTISNTEAFF,TGTGCCAGCAGCCTAGGGACAATCTCAAACACTGAAGCTTTCTTT
TRBV18,-,-,14,TRBJ1-3,CASSPDSSGNTIYF,TGTGCCAGCTCACCAGACAGCTCTGGAAACACCATATATTTT
TRBV7-9,-,-,18,TRBJ1-5,CASSLGGGGARDNQPQHF,TGTGCCAGCAGCTTAGGAGGTGGGGGGGCGCGGGACAATCAGCCCCAGCATTTT
TRBV6-6,TRBD1,-,15,TRBJ1-4,CASSSPDRGDEKLFF,TGTGCCAGCAGTTCACCCGACAGGGGCGATGAAAAACTGTTTTTT
TRBV10-3,TRBD1,-,14,TRBJ1-1,CAISTGGENTEAFF,TGTGCCATCAGTACAGGGGGCGAGAACACTGAAGCTTTCTTT
TRBV6-6,-,-,13,TRBJ2-7,CASRGGNTYEQYF,TGTGCCAGCAGAGGGGGTAACACCTACGAGCAGTACTTC
TRBV29-1,TRBD1,-,15,TRBJ1-2,CSVEGRDRGYGGYTF,TGCAGCGTTGAAGGACGGGACAGGGGTTATGGTGGCTACACCTTC
TRBV28,TRBD1,-,14,TRBJ1-1,CASSFQGGHTEAFF,TGTGCCAGCAGTTTCCAGGGGGGTCACACTGAAGCTTTCTTT
TRBV28,TRBD1,-,14,TRBJ1-1,CASSLTGQGQGAFF,TGTGCCAGCAGTTTAACGGGACAGGGACAGGGAGCTTTCTTT
TRBV7-9,-,-,14,TRBJ1-2,CASSPREYADGYTF,TGTGCCAGCAGCCCCCGTGAGTATGCGGATGGCTACACCTTC
TRBV4-1,TRBD2,-,17,TRBJ2-1,CASSLVLAGSSYNEQFF,TGCGCCAGCAGCCTCGTTTTAGCGGGGAGCTCCTACAATGAGCAGTTCTTC
TRBV19,-,-,15,TRBJ2-2,CASSGVGGHTGELFF,TGTGCCAGTAGTGGGGTCGGGGGGCACACCGGGGAGCTGTTTTTT
TRBV28,-,-,15,TRBJ2-5,CASSYSRGGGETQYF,TGTGCCAGCAGCTACTCCCGTGGGGGCGGCGAGACCCAGTACTTC
TRBV4-2,-,-,13,TRBJ1-5,CASSQDQLQPQHF,TGTGCCAGCAGCCAAGACCAACTTCAGCCCCAGCATTTT
TRBV7-9,TRBD2,-,14,TRBJ2-7,CASSLTSAWGEQYF,TGTGCCAGCAGTTTAACTAGCGCCTGGGGCGAGCAGTACTTC
TRBV27,-,-,12,TRBJ1-2,CASSQGNYGYTF,TGTGCCAGCAGCCAGGGGAACTATGGCTACACCTTC
TRBV9,-,-,14,TRBJ1-1,CASSLRREGTEAFF,TGTGCCAGCAGTCTTAGGAGGGAAGGCACTGAAGCTTTCTTT
TRBV11-2,TRBD2,-,16,TRBJ2-1,CASSFRGGSVLEEQFF,TGTGCCAGCAGCTTTAGGGGCGGGAGCGTGTTAGAAGAGCAGTTCTTC
TRBV7-9,-,-,16,TRBJ1-3,CASSSSTVYSGNTIYF,TGTGCCAGCAGCTCCTCAACAGTTTACTCTGGAAACACCATATATTTT
TRBV27,-,-,16,TRBJ2-3,CASSKDGTRGPDTQYF,TGTGCCAGCAGCAAAGATGGGACTCGCGGGCCAGATACGCAGTATTTT
TRBV28,-,-,11,TRBJ2-7,CASSDYTGQYF,TGTGCCAGCAGTGACTACACGGGGCAGTACTTC
TRBV30,TRBD1,once,13,TRBJ1-4,CAWSAGTEEKLFF,TGTGCCTGGAGCGCCGGGACAGAAGAAAAACTGTTTTTT
TRBV29-1,-,-,12,TRBJ1-2,CSVEGARYGYTF,TGCAGCGTTGAGGGGGCCCGGTATGGCTACACCTTC
TRBV12-5,-,-,20,TRBJ2-1,CASGLQRAGLGQSSYNEQFF,TGTGCTAGTGGTTTGCAAAGGGCAGGGTTAGGGCAAAGCTCCTACAATGAGCAGTTCTTC
TRBV7-9,-,-,13,TRBJ1-5,CASGGGAGQPQHF,TGTGCCAGCGGGGGGGGCGCAGGACAGCCCCAGCATTTT
TRBV9,TRBD1,-,14,TRBJ1-2,CASSGQGMYHGYTF,TGTGCCAGCAGCGGACAGGGGATGTATCATGGCTACACCTTC
TRBV13,-,-,15,TRBJ1-3,CATPGSPTSGNTIYF,TGTGCCACCCCAGGATCCCCCACCTCTGGAAACACCATATATTTT